The 8 T cell receptor beta chains below all came from one sample that was sequenced in a study of T cell responses to AZD1222 COVID-19 vaccine. Only in-frame clones appear in the TCRdb table, and some are missing; sequencing was by immunoSEQ multiplex PCR. Of 50,000 to 70,000 clones listed, approximately 92% are singletons. The specimen was peripheral blood, collected 28 days after the second AZD1222 dose. The receptors derive from an adult who received the AZD1222 COVID-19 vaccine.

The gene calls are TRBV28 and TRBJ2-4, with D perhaps TRBD2 (6 bases). The CDR3 extends over 14 amino acids. Germline CDR1 is MDHEN and CDR2 is SYDVKM. With 2 bases removed from V and 9 bases from J, the gap between germline ends came to 14 bases. CDR3 in amino acids: CASSLGRERSIQYF. DNA of the CDR3: TGTGCCAGCAGTTTAGGGCGGGAAAGGAGCATTCAGTACTTC.

J is TRBJ1-2 and V is TRBV9; 7 bases agree with TRBD1. The CDR3 sequence is 15 residues long. Losses at the gene ends were 4 bases for V and 8 bases for J; bases not matched to a gene: 14. Germline V gene sequence: CDR1 SGDLS, CDR2 YYNGEE. Here the CDR3 reads CASSPRDSAFMGYTF. The CDR3 coding sequence is TGTGCCAGCAGCCCCCGGGACAGCGCTTTTATGGGCTACACCTTC.

V usage is TRBV19 and J usage is TRBJ1-1; 7 nucleotides agree with TRBD1. The CDR3 runs to 12 residues. From germline, CDR1 is LNHDA and CDR2 SQIVND (reference sequence). The V gene end was trimmed by 10 bases and the J gene end by 6 bases; junction bases not matched to a gene: 8. CDR3 in amino acids: CATKQGIAEAFF. In nucleotides, the CDR3 is TGTGCCACCAAACAGGGGATCGCTGAAGCTTTCTTT. Full variable domain (remainder filled in from reference TRBV19 and TRBJ1-1): DGGITQSPKYLFRKEGQNVTLSCEQNLNHDAMYWYRQDPGQGLRLIYYSQIVNDFQKGDIAEGYSVSREKKESFPLTVTSAQKNPTAFYLCATKQGIAEAFFGQGTRLTVV.

The rearrangement links TRBV19 to TRBJ1-2; maybe TRBD1 (5 bases). The CDR3 runs to 13 residues. The germline V and J ends were trimmed by 5 bases and 8 bases, with 15 bases remaining between them. CDR1 is LNHDA, CDR2 SQIVND, per germline (reference sequence). The CDR3 spells CASSPGPTLGYTF. The CDR3 coding sequence is TGTGCCAGTAGTCCGGGACCGACCCTGGGCTACACCTTC.

This clone was counted once. V and J are TRBV9 and TRBJ2-1, with D possibly matching TRBD1 (5 bases). This CDR3 has 14 amino acids. Trimming pared 1 base from V and 4 bases from J, leaving 9 bases between. Per germline, CDR1 SGDLS and CDR2 YYNGEE. In DNA form, the CDR3 reads TGTGCCAGCAGCGTAAAGACAGAATACAATGAGCAGTTCTTC. As protein: CASSVKTEYNEQFF.

The chain joins TRBV5-4 to TRBJ2-7; possibly TRBD1 or TRBD2 for D (5 bases each). The germline V gene encodes CDR1 SGHNT and CDR2 YYREEE (reference sequence). This CDR3 comprises 15 residues. The germline V and J ends were trimmed by 3 bases and 4 bases, with 17 bases remaining between them. CDR3 in DNA: TGTGCCAGCAGCTCCCGGGGCGGTTCGACGTACGAGCAGTACTTC. Its translation: CASSSRGGSTYEQYF.

The chain joins TRBV7-9 to TRBJ1-5; D perhaps matches TRBD1 (5 bases). The germline V gene encodes CDR1 SEHNR and CDR2 FQNEAQ (reference sequence). CDR3 length equals 16 residues. V lost 2 bases and J 2 bases, leaving 13 bases between the germline ends. CDR3 sequence reads: CASSLQGVFGNQPQHF. The CDR3 region has the DNA TGTGCCAGCAGCTTACAGGGAGTTTTTGGCAATCAGCCCCAGCATTTT.

The V gene is TRBV7-2, the J gene TRBJ1-5; the D is unclear. The CDR3 runs 12 residues. Germline-derived CDR1 and CDR2 are SGHTA and FQGNSA. V lost 1 base to trimming and J lost 9 bases, with 7 bases between them. CDR3 bases: TGTGCCAGCAGCTTAGAGGACCCGCCCCAGCATTTT. Translated: CASSLEDPPQHF.